What follows describes a single T cell receptor beta chain. Its antigen is still unknown. Enrollment shut out patients with autoimmune disease history or systemic immunosuppression. The data are from a study of OX40 agonist ivuxolimab in advanced cancers. At the level of the study: Patients receiving dose escalation had hepatocellular carcinoma, melanoma, renal cell or head and neck cancer. Study findings and constraints: In general, CD8+ T cells held more expanded clones than CD4+ did, on average.

V trimming: 0 bases; J trimming: 7 bases; junction bases outside the gene matches: 13. Germline CDR1 is KGHSH and CDR2 is LQKENI. CDR3 length equals 17 residues. The protocol was immunoSEQ multiplex PCR, while the TCRdb copy is restricted to in-frame clones and leaves out a portion. The top ten clones hold around 2% of a sample with about 67,000 clones, roughly 81% of them seen once. The sequencing used CD4+ or CD8+ T cells sorted from blood, collected in a trial of the OX40 agonist ivuxolimab. The chain is built from TRBV18 and TRBJ2-7; 9 positions agree with TRBD2. The receptor's source is an adult with an advanced solid tumor such as melanoma, head and neck, liver or kidney cancer. The DNA of the CDR3 is TGTGCCAGCTCACCACCGGCAGCGGGGGGACCTTCGAGGGAGCAGTACTTC. Its protein is CASSPPAAGGPSREQYF.